The next 14 T cell receptor beta chains were all read from a single sample in a study of identical twins. In TCRdb, the 5' RACE reads were re-called with MiXCR into one record per CDR3 protein. The sample includes more than 400,000 distinct CDR3 sequences, approximately 14% of them seen just once. This sample also appeared in a second study, on yellow fever vaccine responses in identical twins.

Sequencing was performed on CD4+ T cells sorted from blood. The receptors shown here come from a woman aged 18 to 35 in good health.

The J gene is TRBJ1-2, the V gene TRBV12-3 or TRBV12-4; D unclear. CDR3 size: 15 residues. Trimming stripped 3 bases from V and 5 bases from J, with 16 bases between. The DNA for the CDR3 is TGTGCCAGCAGTTTGTTAGGGATTAATAGGTATGGCTACACCTTC. Amino acids: CASSLLGINRYGYTF.

V and J are TRBV3-1 and TRBJ2-2; 12 bases map to TRBD2. The CDR3 totals 16 residues. V shed 1 base and J 7 bases; nucleotides not matched to a gene: 4. CDR1 is LGHDT and CDR2 is YNNKEL in the germline V gene (reference sequence). CDR3 protein: CASSQGTSGIGGELFF. CDR3 in DNA: TGTGCCAGCAGCCAAGGGACTAGCGGGATTGGCGGGGAGCTGTTTTTT. Filled out from reference TRBV3-1 and TRBJ2-2, the complete variable domain reads DTAVSQTPKYLVTQMGNDKSIKCEQNLGHDTMYWYKQDSKKFLKIMFSYNNKELIINETVPNRFSPKSPDKAHLNLHINSLELGDSAVYFCASSQGTSGIGGELFFGEGSRLTVL.

There are a few counts of this clonotype. The chain has TRBV28 and TRBJ2-1; D unresolved. This CDR3 comprises 16 residues. Trimming removed 4 bases from V and 1 base from J, with 14 bases in between. Germline assignment: CDR1 MDHEN and CDR2 SYDVKM. The CDR3 nucleotides read TGTGCCAGCAGTTCTGCCCGGAGACTTTCCTACAATGAGCAGTTCTTC. Translated, it gives CASSSARRLSYNEQFF.

The rearrangement joins TRBV20-1 to TRBJ2-7; D is possibly TRBD2 (6 bases). The CDR3 totals 13 residues. The V end was cut by 4 bases, the J end by 2 bases, with 12 bases between. Germline values: CDR1 DFQATT, CDR2 SNEGSKA (reference sequence). Here the CDR3 DNA reads TGCAGTGCTACCGGGACTTTCGCCTACGAGCAGTACTTC. Its translation: CSATGTFAYEQYF.

The J gene is TRBJ2-5, the V gene TRBV6-2 or TRBV6-3; tentative D call: TRBD2 (5 bases). This CDR3 region has 17 residues. The germline V gene has CDR1 MNHEY and CDR2 SVGEGT. Deletions cut 2 bases from V and 0 bases from J, with 16 bases between. CDR3 nucleotide sequence: TGTGCCAGCAGTTACAGTTTCGGAGGTCGGGACCAAGAGACCCAGTACTTC. Translating gives CASSYSFGGRDQETQYF.

The rearrangement uses TRBV15 and TRBJ2-3; 9 nucleotides agree with TRBD2. Trimming removed 1 base from V and 6 bases from J; junction bases left unmatched: 2. CDR1 and CDR2 (germline): LNHNV, YYDKDF (reference sequence). CDR3 length equals 14 residues. The CDR3 nucleotides read TGTGCCACCAGCAGAGTTGGACTAGCGGATACGCAGTATTTT. Its translation is CATSRVGLADTQYF.

This chain uses TRBV28 with TRBJ2-5; 9 nucleotides match TRBD2. From germline, CDR1 is MDHEN and CDR2 SYDVKM. The length of the CDR3 is 15 residues. The V and J ends lost 8 bases and 1 base, in that order; junction bases with no gene match: 8. The CDR3 is CASRGAGGLQETQYF. CDR3 nucleotide sequence: TGTGCCAGCCGGGGAGCGGGGGGACTCCAAGAGACCCAGTACTTC.

This clonotype occurred many times. This chain links TRBV7-3 with TRBJ2-1; 12 bases agree with TRBD2. CDR3 length equals 15 residues. The trim removed 3 bases at V and 8 bases at J, leaving 5 bases unmatched. Germline V gives CDR1 SGHTA, CDR2 FQGTGA. The CDR3 loop is CASSFASGRADEQFF. The CDR3 bases are TGTGCCAGCAGCTTCGCTAGCGGGAGGGCCGATGAGCAGTTCTTC.

V and J are TRBV5-1 and TRBJ2-1, with 7 bases aligning to TRBD2. Trimming took 1 base from V and 10 from J; bases not matched to a gene: 5. This CDR3 spans 13 amino acids. CDR1 is SGHRS and CDR2 is YFSETQ in the germline V gene. CDR3 in DNA: TGCGCCAGCAGCTTGTTCTTAGCGGGCGAGCAGTTCTTC. The encoded protein is CASSLFLAGEQFF.

This clonotype appeared a few times. This chain uses TRBV7-2 with TRBJ2-1; D is possibly TRBD2 (5 bases). This CDR3 is 15 amino acids long. V was trimmed by 4 bases and J by 5 bases, leaving 15 bases between them. Germline V gene data show CDR1 as SGHTA and CDR2 as FQGNSA. CDR3 sequence: CASSSSGQINNEQFF. DNA for the CDR3: TGTGCCAGCAGCTCCAGCGGTCAGATTAACAATGAGCAGTTCTTC.

V is TRBV9 and J is TRBJ2-3; D may correspond to TRBD1 or TRBD2 (5 bases each). Trimming took 3 bases from V and 4 from J, leaving 12 bases between them. This CDR3 region has 14 residues. Germline lookup yields CDR1 SGDLS and CDR2 YYNGEE. DNA of the CDR3: TGTGCCAGCAGCGGGGGGATTTTCTCAGATACGCAGTATTTT. Translation: CASSGGIFSDTQYF.

This clonotype appeared a few times. J is TRBJ2-1 and V is TRBV6-1; 10 positions agree with TRBD2. There are 15 residues in the CDR3. In germline, CDR1 is MNHNS, CDR2 SASEGT. The V gene end was trimmed by 1 base and the J gene end by 5 bases; junction bases not matched to a gene: 2. The CDR3 is CASSEGLAGDNEQFF. DNA for the CDR3: TGTGCCAGCAGTGAAGGGCTAGCGGGGGACAATGAGCAGTTCTTC.

This clonotype was recorded a few times. The chain links TRBV6-6 to TRBJ1-2; maybe TRBD1 (6 bases). Deletions cut 4 bases from V and 7 bases from J, with 10 bases between. Germline loops: CDR1 MNHNY, CDR2 SVGAGI (reference sequence). The CDR3 has 12 residues. CDR3 coding DNA: TGTGCCAGCAGTTTCAGGGGTAGTGGCTACACCTTC. Its translation is CASSFRGSGYTF.

At least ten counts were recorded for this clonotype. V is TRBV3-1 and J is TRBJ2-1; perhaps TRBD2 as D (5 bases). There are 16 residues in the CDR3. Germline loops: CDR1 LGHDT, CDR2 YNNKEL (reference sequence). Trimming left V 2 bases short and J 7 bases short, with 18 bases between. The CDR3 here is CASSQRAGASGNEQFF. CDR3 sequence (DNA): TGTGCCAGCAGCCAAAGGGCCGGAGCTTCGGGGAATGAGCAGTTCTTC.